Given below is one T cell receptor beta chain in context. Its antigen is currently not known. Base qualities are not at hand, and no much larger clone is one base apart. This record comes from a study of cytomegalovirus exposure and HLA in healthy donors (dated by TCRdb to the late 2010s). About the study as a whole: According to an earlier analysis of 587 of the donors, about 179 million T cells yielded 117 million unique TCR beta sequences and around 280 Gb of sequence data. Approximately 300 gigabases of sequencing data and around 80 million unique TCR sequences made up an early release that covered several hundred HLA-typed donors. Among the roughly 400 genotyped donors, under 90% belonged to the genetic ancestry cluster associated with self-reported Caucasian donors. The study was designed to test whether signatures of past pathogen exposure could be identified by cataloging public T cell receptors. The T cell repertoires of 666 subjects were profiled by immunosequencing and related to cytomegalovirus serostatus. A separate validation cohort of roughly 120 different subjects was used in addition to the 666-subject first cohort. High-throughput TCR immunosequencing, statistical association of individual TCRs with disease status, and machine learning were combined to predict cytomegalovirus infection status. To study patterns of TCR occurrence, a later analysis re-analyzed previously published TCR beta repertoires from just over 650 donors and added high-resolution HLA genotyping. The later analysis used no new phenotypic data to find candidate immune exposures, relying instead on TCR beta sequences and their occurrence across donors. An earlier analysis of 587 of the donors used high-throughput TCR beta sequencing to judge whether each TCR beta V gene segment behaved as functional or pseudogenic. Donor age, sex, ethnicity and CMV serostatus were compiled alongside the repertoire data. Genome-wide SNP genotypes for about three fifths of the roughly 670 donors were used in a later genetic analysis, which treated that subset as a discovery cohort. All discovery cohort repertoires had been generated on a single sequencing platform. Both class I and class II loci were covered by HLA typing, at four-digit resolution. The number of typed donors differed by locus: about 620-640 for A, B, C, DRB1 and DQB1; 500 to 550 for DQA1; 606 for DPA1; and roughly 490 for DPB1. About 5 DR-DQ haplotypes were handled as single units for association and clustering, since linkage in the cohort was strong. Among several hundred genotyped donors of the cohort, an average of roughly 230,000 unique TCR beta nucleotide sequences was sequenced per donor, of which approximately 19% were non-productive.

Library preparation used the immunoSEQ multiplex PCR assay. For the multiplex PCR, a mixture combining 60 forward primers for TCR Vbeta segments and 13 reverse primers for TCR Jbeta segments was used. A multiplex PCR assay on genomic DNA amplified the CDR3 region of rearranged TCR beta genes. Amplified TCR beta libraries were sequenced as 87-base-pair reads on the Illumina HiSeq System. On the authors' methods: Across the 600 to 700 repertoires, a later analysis counted roughly 77 million unique TCR beta chains, roughly 11 million of which were shared by at least two donors. To remove PCR and sequencing errors, raw reads were error-corrected and collapsed into unique sequences using a nearest-neighbor algorithm that merged closely related sequences. CDR3 sequences were aligned to IMGT reference sequences to assign V, D and J gene segments. For a sequence to be retained, at least a six-nucleotide match to both a V gene segment and a J gene segment was required. A rearrangement counted as productive if the CDR3 had no stop codons and remained in frame with V and J, and every other rearrangement counted as non-productive. Following IMGT convention, CDR3 was defined as the stretch from the second conserved V-encoded cysteine to the conserved J-encoded phenylalanine. The earlier analysis of 587 of the donors excluded any sequence lacking an unambiguous match to a single V gene segment. In an earlier analysis of more than 500 of the donors, a V segment was called functional when productive rearrangements were above 56.7%, and segregating when the standard deviation between donors exceeded 5%. A statistical classification framework was built for diagnosing cytomegalovirus status from the catalog of TCR beta chain sequences. In a later analysis, V and J genes were assigned by comparing TCR nucleotide sequences against IMGT/GENE-DB human TR gene sequences. The TCRdist pipeline was used in a later analysis to assign CDR3 sequences and most-parsimonious VDJ recombination scenarios. In a later analysis, each TCR beta chain was defined by its CDR3 amino acid sequence together with its V-gene family, and reads lacking a unique V-gene family were excluded. In a later analysis, 450 to 600 highly shared, low-generation-probability nucleotide sequences were removed to address suspected cross-contamination and a sequencing artifact. In a later analysis, a clonal expansion index for each public chain was calculated from normalized within-repertoire ranks of inferred template counts. Generation probabilities in a later analysis came from a VDJ recombination model fitted to out-of-frame rearrangements, and those results were checked against IGoR. In a later analysis, hypergeometric tests were used to score TCR-TCR, TCR-HLA and TCR-CMV co-occurrence, with a repertoire-size bias correction applied to TCR pairs. To estimate false discovery rates, a later analysis permuted the HLA or CMV assignments 20 times. In a later analysis, co-occurring TCRs were grouped using DBSCAN, with TCRdist sequence similarity added in when clustering inside HLA-allele-positive subsets. Repertoires with fewer than 30,000 or more than 120,000 public chains, plus five repertoires with anomalous nucleotide sharing, were excluded from co-occurrence clustering. What TCRdb holds here is the immuneACCESS table cut down to in-frame rearrangements. Part of the clones is not present; checked against another copy, under half of the missing clones reflect an unresolved V gene, and the others are unexplained. The DNA gave D and trimming, while V, J and clone size come from that table. The sample data list more than 110,000 clones, and 80% to 85% of these were observed just once. The ten largest clones represent over 1% of the sample.

The cohort comprised fewer than 750 healthy bone marrow donors. At the time of sampling, all cohort members were nominally healthy, though unrecorded immune exposures were likely present. The donor tested CMV seronegative and was one of the 352 seronegative cohort members. Every donor gave a peripheral blood sample, and the peripheral blood mononuclear cells from that sample were used for TCR beta sequencing. Genomic DNA extraction from the blood cell samples was performed with the Qiagen DNeasy Blood Extraction Kit. The germline V gene encodes CDR1 SGHAT and CDR2 FQNNGV. The V and J ends are trimmed by 5 bases and 9 bases, leaving 7 bases between them. The CDR3 holds 11 amino acids from the cysteine to the phenylalanine. CDR3 DNA only is kept here, 33 bases in frame from base 1. Summary of the overall study and its limitations: In a later genetic analysis, fewer N-insertions in productive TCRs were reported among donors in an Asian-associated ancestry cluster than the roughly 640-donor mean. Correlated functional status among segregating V segments might be attributable to linkage disequilibrium, but an unknown experimental factor could not be ruled out. Across donors, most TCR sequences were observed very rarely, whereas some public TCRs were present in many individuals. Most CMV-associated TCR beta chains appeared to be HLA-restricted in a later analysis, and the HLA associations seemed to be driven largely by CMV exposure. The study listed approximately 150 TCR beta chains as associated with cytomegalovirus. Because the 87-base-pair reads could not distinguish some IMGT-functional V segments, including TRBV6-2 and TRBV6-3, those segments were excluded. A few of the identified cytomegalovirus-associated TCR beta chains were confirmed in vitro to be specific for cytomegalovirus antigens. Strong co-occurrence of HLA alleles, especially DR and DQ, made assigning TCR associations to individual alleles difficult. A further reported finding was that TCR beta sequences accurately predicted the HLA-A and HLA-B alleles for most subjects in the first cohort. A later analysis found that HLA-associated TCR beta chains were more clonally expanded and had lower generation probabilities than equally common non-associated chains. Because some donors lacked HLA typing at each locus, the association tests relied only on the typed subset. According to a later analysis, TCR association rates differed among HLA loci, with DRB1 alleles showing the most associated TCRs and HLA-C alleles showing the fewest. In this cohort, only TCR beta chains were sequenced, and detectable features were limited by the absence of alpha or paired-chain data. It was suggested by the authors that the approach could potentially be generalized to other disease states and immunological phenotypes. A later analysis associated 15,000 to 20,000 TCR beta sequences with specific HLA alleles at a false discovery rate of 0.05. A cluster of highly shared sequence variants was judged likely to represent a technical artifact of the sequencing pipeline. According to a later analysis, parvovirus B19, influenza, CMV and Epstein-Barr virus appeared linked to several top co-occurrence clusters. For the cohort, immune exposure information was limited to CMV serostatus. Presence/absence analyses assumed roughly uniform sequencing depth across donors, an assumption that may not hold. Because counts were too low, 15 or so rarely observed V segments, including chromosome 9 orphons, were excluded from the earlier analysis of some 540 of the donors. Broadly in line with IMGT annotations, most TCR beta V segments showed up in productive rearrangements about 87% or about 30% of the time in an earlier analysis of 587 of the donors. V-gene and J-gene trimming of TCR beta chains was associated with a missense DCLRE1C variant in a later genetic analysis, and the association was replicated in an independent cohort. The classifier was reported to diagnose cytomegalovirus status with high specificity and sensitivity in both the original and validation cohorts.

This receptor was obtained from a female donor in good health and CMV-seronegative. The sequenced sample was PBMCs. The chain links TRBV11-2 with TRBJ2-2; no D segment can be confidently identified. At the DNA level, the sequence is TGTGCCAGCAGCACACCAAGGGAGCTGTTTTTT. This translates into CASSTPRELFF.